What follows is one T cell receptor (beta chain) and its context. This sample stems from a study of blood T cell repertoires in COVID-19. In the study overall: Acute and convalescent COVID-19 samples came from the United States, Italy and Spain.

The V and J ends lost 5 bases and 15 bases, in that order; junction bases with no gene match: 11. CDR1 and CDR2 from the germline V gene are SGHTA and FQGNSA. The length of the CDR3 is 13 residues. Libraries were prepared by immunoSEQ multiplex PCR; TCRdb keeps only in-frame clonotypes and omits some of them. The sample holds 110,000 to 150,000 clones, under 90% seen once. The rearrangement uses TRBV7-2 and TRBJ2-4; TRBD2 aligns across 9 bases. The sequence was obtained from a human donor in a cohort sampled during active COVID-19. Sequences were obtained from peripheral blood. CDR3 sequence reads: CASSVERGAPRYF. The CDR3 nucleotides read TGTGCCAGCAGCGTGGAGCGGGGGGCCCCAAGGTACTTC. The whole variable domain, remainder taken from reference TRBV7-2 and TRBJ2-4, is GAGVSQSPSNKVTEKGKDVELRCDPISGHTALYWYRQSLGQGLEFLIYFQGNSAPDKSGLPSDRFSAERTGGSVSTLTIQRTQQEDSAVYLCASSVERGAPRYFGAGTRLSVL.